This T cell receptor beta chain was retrieved from a study of blood T cell repertoires in COVID-19. J gave up 0 bases and V 6 bases, and 6 bases lay outside the gene matches. Germline V gene sequence: CDR1 SGHTA, CDR2 FQGTGA. CDR3 size: 17 residues. Some clones are missing from TCRdb's copy, which holds only in-frame ones; the method was immunoSEQ multiplex PCR. The sample lists some 340,000 clones; more than 70% were seen once. The source of this sequence is a man aged 25 to 40 with active or convalescent COVID-19. The chain has TRBV7-3 and TRBJ2-2, with 11 nucleotides matching TRBD2. The sequencing input was peripheral blood. CDR3 coding DNA: TGTGCCAGCAGGTTACTAGCGGGAGTTTCGAACACCGGGGAGCTGTTTTTT. This encodes CASRLLAGVSNTGELFF.